This note documents a single TCR beta chain sequence. Its target is unknown. This sample's time point: week 35, safety follow-up. Each vaccine dose was 300 ug of mutant IDH1 20-mer peptide, with topical imiquimod. Trimming cost V 2 bases and J 3 bases, with 14 bases left between them. The CDR3 is 17 amino acids. Germline assignment: CDR1 LNHDA and CDR2 SQIVND (reference sequence). Some clones are missing from TCRdb's copy, which holds only in-frame ones; the method was immunoSEQ multiplex PCR. This table has roughly 50,000 clones, around 80% appearing once. This entry comes from a study of a mutant IDH1 vaccine in newly diagnosed glioma. As for the study in general: Patients received vaccination from 4-6 weeks after radiotherapy alone, or with temozolomide cycles.

The gene calls are TRBV19 and TRBJ2-6; maybe TRBD2 (7 bases). The receptor was isolated from a woman under 30 with glioma. The material was PBMCs, obtained from a glioma patient whose treatment included an IDH1 peptide vaccine. This CDR3 is CASSIREGGVGANVLTF. The DNA for the CDR3 is TGTGCCAGTAGTATAAGGGAGGGGGGTGTTGGGGCCAACGTCCTGACTTTC.